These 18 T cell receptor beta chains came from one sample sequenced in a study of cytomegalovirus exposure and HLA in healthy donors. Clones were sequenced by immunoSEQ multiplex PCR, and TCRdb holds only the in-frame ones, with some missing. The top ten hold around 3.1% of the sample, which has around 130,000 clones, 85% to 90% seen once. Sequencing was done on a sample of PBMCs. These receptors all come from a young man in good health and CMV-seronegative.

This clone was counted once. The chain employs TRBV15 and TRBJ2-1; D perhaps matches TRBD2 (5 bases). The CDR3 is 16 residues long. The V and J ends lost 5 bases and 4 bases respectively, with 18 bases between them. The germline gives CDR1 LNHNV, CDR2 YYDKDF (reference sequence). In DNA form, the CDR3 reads TGTGCCACCAGCGGACTCGACGCATTGGTATACAATGAGCAGTTCTTC. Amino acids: CATSGLDALVYNEQFF.

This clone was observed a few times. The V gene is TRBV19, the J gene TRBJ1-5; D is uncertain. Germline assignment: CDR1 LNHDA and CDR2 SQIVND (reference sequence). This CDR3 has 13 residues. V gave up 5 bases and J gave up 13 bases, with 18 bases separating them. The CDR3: CASSLVPSAVQHF. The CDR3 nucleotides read TGTGCCAGTAGTTTGGTCCCTTCCGCGGTTCAGCATTTT.

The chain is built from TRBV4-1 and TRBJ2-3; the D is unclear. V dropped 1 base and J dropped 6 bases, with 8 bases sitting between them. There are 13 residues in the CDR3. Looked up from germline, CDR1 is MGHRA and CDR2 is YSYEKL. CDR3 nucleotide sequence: TGCGCCAGCAGCCAAGGGTGGCGGGATACGCAGTATTTT. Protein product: CASSQGWRDTQYF.

The CDR3 reads CASSELDKTNYGYTF. The CDR3 DNA follows: TGTGCCAGCAGTGAATTGGACAAAACTAACTATGGCTACACCTTC. The chain is built from TRBV25-1 and TRBJ1-2; possibly TRBD1 for D (5 bases). Trimming removed 1 base at V and 0 bases at J, with 9 bases between. The CDR3 consists of 15 residues. CDR1 is MGHDK and CDR2 is SYGVNS in the germline V gene.

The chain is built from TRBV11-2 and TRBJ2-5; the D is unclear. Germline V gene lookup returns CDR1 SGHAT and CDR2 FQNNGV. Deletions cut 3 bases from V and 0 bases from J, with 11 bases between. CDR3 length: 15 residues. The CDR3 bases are TGTGCCAGCAGCTTTAGTATAGAGTACCAAGAGACCCAGTACTTC. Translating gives CASSFSIEYQETQYF.

DNA of the CDR3: TGTGCCAGCAGCCCGGGACAGCGCTCCTACGAGCAGTACTTC. Translated: CASSPGQRSYEQYF. The V gene is TRBV6-1, the J gene TRBJ2-7, with 7 bases that match TRBD1. The V segment lost 6 bases and the J segment 0 bases; nucleotides outside the gene matches: 5. In germline, CDR1 is MNHNS, CDR2 SASEGT. This CDR3 is 14 amino acids long.

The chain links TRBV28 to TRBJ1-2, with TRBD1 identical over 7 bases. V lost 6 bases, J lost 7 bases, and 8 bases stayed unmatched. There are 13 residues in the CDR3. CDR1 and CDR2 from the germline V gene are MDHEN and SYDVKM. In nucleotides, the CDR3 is TGTGCCAGCAGAACAGGGGTTATAGGTGGCTACACCTTC. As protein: CASRTGVIGGYTF.

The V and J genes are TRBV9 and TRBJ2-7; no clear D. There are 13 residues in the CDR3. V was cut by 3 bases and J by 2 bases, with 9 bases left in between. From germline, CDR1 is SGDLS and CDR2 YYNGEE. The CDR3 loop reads CASSAHPAYEQYF. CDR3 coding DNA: TGTGCCAGCAGCGCACACCCAGCCTACGAGCAGTACTTC.

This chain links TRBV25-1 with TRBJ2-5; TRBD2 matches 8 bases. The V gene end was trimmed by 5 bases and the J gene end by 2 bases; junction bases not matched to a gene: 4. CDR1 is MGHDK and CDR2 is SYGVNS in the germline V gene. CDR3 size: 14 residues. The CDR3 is CASSKASGQETQYF. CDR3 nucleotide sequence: TGTGCCAGCAGTAAGGCTAGCGGGCAAGAGACCCAGTACTTC.

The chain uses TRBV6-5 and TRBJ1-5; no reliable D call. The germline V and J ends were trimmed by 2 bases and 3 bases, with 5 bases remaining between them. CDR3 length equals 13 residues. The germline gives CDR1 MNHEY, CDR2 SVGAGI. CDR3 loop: CASSYQVNQPQHF. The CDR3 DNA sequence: TGTGCCAGCAGTTACCAGGTCAATCAGCCCCAGCATTTT.

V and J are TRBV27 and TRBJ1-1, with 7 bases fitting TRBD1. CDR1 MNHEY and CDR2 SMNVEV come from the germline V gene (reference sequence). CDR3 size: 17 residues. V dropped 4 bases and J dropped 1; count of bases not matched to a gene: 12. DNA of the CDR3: TGTGCCAGCAGTTCGAGGAATCTGGGACAGCGGAACACTGAAGCTTTCTTT. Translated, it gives CASSSRNLGQRNTEAFF.

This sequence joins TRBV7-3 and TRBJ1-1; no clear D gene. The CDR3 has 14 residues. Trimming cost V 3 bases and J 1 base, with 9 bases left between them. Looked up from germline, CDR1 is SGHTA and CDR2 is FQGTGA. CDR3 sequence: CASSLTRENTEAFF. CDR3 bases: TGTGCCAGCAGCTTGACTAGGGAGAACACTGAAGCTTTCTTT. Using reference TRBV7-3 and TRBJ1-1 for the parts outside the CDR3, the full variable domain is GAGVSQTPSNKVTEKGKYVELRCDPISGHTALYWYRQSLGQGPEFLIYFQGTGAADDSGLPNDRFFAVRPEGSVSTLKIQRTERGDSAVYLCASSLTRENTEAFFGQGTRLTVV.

As DNA, the CDR3 is TGTGCCAGCAGCGTGGGACAGTCGTTTGAAGCTTTCTTT. This translates into CASSVGQSFEAFF. The gene calls are TRBV5-6 and TRBJ1-1, with TRBD1 matching 7 bases. With 4 bases clipped from V and 7 bases from J, the junction kept 7 bases outside the gene matches. The CDR3 is 13 amino acids. CDR1 is SGHDT and CDR2 is YYEEEE in the germline V gene.

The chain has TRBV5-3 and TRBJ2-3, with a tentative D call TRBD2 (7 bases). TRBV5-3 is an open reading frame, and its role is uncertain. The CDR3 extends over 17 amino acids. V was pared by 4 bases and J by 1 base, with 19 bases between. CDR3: CARSQVCGGPGTDTQYF. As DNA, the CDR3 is TGTGCCAGAAGCCAGGTTTGCGGGGGCCCCGGCACAGATACGCAGTATTTT.

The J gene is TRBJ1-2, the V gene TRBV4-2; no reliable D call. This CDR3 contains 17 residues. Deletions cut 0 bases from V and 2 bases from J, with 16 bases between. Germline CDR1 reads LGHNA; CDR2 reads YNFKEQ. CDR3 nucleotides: TGTGCCAGCAGCCAAGATTTGGCGACCCGACTCAACTATGGCTACACCTTC. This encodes CASSQDLATRLNYGYTF.

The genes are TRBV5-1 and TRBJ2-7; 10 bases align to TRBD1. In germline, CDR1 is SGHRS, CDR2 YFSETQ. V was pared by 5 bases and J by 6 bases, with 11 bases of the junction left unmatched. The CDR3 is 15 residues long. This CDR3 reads CASSRLGTGASEQYF. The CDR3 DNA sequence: TGCGCCAGCAGTCGTCTGGGGACAGGGGCCAGCGAGCAGTACTTC.

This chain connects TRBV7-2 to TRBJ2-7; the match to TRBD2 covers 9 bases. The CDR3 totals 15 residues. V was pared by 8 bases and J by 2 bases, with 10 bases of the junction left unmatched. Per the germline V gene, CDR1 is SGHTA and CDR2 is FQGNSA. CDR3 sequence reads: CASFWVAGATYEQYF. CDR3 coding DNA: TGTGCCAGCTTCTGGGTAGCGGGGGCCACCTACGAGCAGTACTTC. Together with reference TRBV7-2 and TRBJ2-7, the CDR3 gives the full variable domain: GAGVSQSPSNKVTEKGKDVELRCDPISGHTALYWYRQSLGQGLEFLIYFQGNSAPDKSGLPSDRFSAERTGGSVSTLTIQRTQQEDSAVYLCASFWVAGATYEQYFGPGTRLTVT.

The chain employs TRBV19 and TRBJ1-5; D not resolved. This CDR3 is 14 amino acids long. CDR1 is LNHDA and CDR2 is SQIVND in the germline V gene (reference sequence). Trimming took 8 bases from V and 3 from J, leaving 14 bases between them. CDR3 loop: CASRWREINQPQHF. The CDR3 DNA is TGTGCCAGTCGGTGGAGGGAAATCAATCAGCCCCAGCATTTT. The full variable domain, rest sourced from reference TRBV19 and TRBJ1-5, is DGGITQSPKYLFRKEGQNVTLSCEQNLNHDAMYWYRQDPGQGLRLIYYSQIVNDFQKGDIAEGYSVSREKKESFPLTVTSAQKNPTAFYLCASRWREINQPQHFGDGTRLSIL.